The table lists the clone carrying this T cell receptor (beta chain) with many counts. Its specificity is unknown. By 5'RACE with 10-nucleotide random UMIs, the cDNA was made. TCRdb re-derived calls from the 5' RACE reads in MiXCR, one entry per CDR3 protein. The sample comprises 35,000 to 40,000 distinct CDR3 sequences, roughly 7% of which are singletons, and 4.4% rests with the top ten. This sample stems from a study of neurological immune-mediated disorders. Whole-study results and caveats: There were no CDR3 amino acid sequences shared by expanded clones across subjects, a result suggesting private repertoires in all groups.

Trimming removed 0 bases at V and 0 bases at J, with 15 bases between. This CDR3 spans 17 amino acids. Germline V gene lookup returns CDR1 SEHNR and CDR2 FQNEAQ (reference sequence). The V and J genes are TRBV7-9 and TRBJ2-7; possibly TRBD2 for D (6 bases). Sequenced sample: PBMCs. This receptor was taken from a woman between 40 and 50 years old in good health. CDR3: CASSLAKGGIASYEQYF. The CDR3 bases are TGTGCCAGCAGCTTAGCGAAGGGCGGGATCGCCTCCTACGAGCAGTACTTC.